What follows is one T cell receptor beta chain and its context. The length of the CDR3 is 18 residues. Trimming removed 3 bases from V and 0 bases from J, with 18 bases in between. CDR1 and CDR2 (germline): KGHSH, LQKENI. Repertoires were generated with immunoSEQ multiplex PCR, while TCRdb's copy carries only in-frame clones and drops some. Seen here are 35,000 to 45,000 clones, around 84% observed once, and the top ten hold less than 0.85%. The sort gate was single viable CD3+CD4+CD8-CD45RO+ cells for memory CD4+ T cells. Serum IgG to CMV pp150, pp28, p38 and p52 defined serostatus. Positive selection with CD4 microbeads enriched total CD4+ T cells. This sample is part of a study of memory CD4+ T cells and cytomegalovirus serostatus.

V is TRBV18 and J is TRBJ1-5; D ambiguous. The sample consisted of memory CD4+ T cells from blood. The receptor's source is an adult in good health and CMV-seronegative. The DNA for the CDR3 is TGTGCCAGCTCACCGCGCGGGCAGCTAACCTCTAGCAATCAGCCCCAGCATTTT. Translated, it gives CASSPRGQLTSSNQPQHF. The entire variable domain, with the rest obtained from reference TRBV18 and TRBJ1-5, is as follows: NAGVMQNPRHLVRRRGQEARLRCSPMKGHSHVYWYRQLPEEGLKFMVYLQKENIIDESGMPKERFSAEFPKEGPSILRIQQVVRGDSAAYFCASSPRGQLTSSNQPQHFGDGTRLSIL.